This T cell receptor (beta chain) was retrieved from a study of T cell changes during pregnancy in multiple sclerosis. This CDR3 has 14 amino acids. Losses at the gene ends were 2 bases for V and 3 bases for J; bases not matched to a gene: 3. Germline V gives CDR1 MNHEY, CDR2 SVGAGI. Sequencing used immunoSEQ multiplex PCR; TCRdb keeps in-frame clones, though not all of them. The sample includes under 55,000 clones, approximately 92% of them seen just once. The chain has TRBV6-5 and TRBJ1-2; TRBD1 matches 7 bases. The TCR was taken from a female donor with multiple sclerosis, enrolled in a pregnancy study. The sequenced sample was CD4+ T cells from peripheral blood mononuclear cells, obtained before pregnancy. CDR3 in DNA: TGTGCCAGCAGTTACCACGGACAGGACTATGGCTACACCTTC. This translates into CASSYHGQDYGYTF.